This passage covers 18 T cell receptor beta chains from one sample sequenced in a study of blood T cells in healthy people across ages. A second PCR of 7 to 11 cycles used a sample-barcoded 5' primer and a J-beta primer mix. TCRdb re-derived calls from the 5' RACE reads in MiXCR, one entry per CDR3 protein. Among around 670,000 distinct CDR3 sequences listed, about 30% were seen once. Sequenced input: blood. The receptors were gathered from a woman of 80 years or more in good health.

The count of this clonotype is one. Being one base from a much bigger clone, this may be a read error. The chain joins TRBV7-2 to TRBJ1-2, with 7 positions matching TRBD1. This CDR3 is built from 13 residues. Germline V lookup: CDR1 SGHTA, CDR2 FQGNSA. CDR3 amino acids: CASRWDSNYGHTF. The CDR3, as DNA: TGTGCCAGCAGATGGGACAGTAACTATGGCCACACCTTC.

Here the CDR3 reads CSARVGQWGQNEQFF. The CDR3 DNA is TGCAGTGCTAGAGTGGGACAGTGGGGACAAAATGAGCAGTTCTTC. This chain uses TRBV20-1 with TRBJ2-1, with TRBD1 matching over 7 bases. Germline V lookup: CDR1 DFQATT, CDR2 SNEGSKA (reference sequence). The CDR3 extends over 15 amino acids. V lost 1 base to trimming and J lost 7 bases; unmatched junction nucleotides: 10.

This clonotype was found many times. The rearrangement uses TRBV7-8 and TRBJ2-7, with TRBD2 matching 9 bases. Germline-derived CDR1 and CDR2 are SGHVS and FQNEAQ. The trim removed 3 bases at V and 3 bases at J, leaving 6 bases unmatched. This CDR3 region has 15 residues. CDR3 sequence reads: CASSLVASGDYEQYF. CDR3 DNA sequence: TGTGCCAGCAGCTTGGTGGCTAGCGGGGACTACGAGCAGTACTTC.

This clonotype was recorded many times. V and J are TRBV20-1 and TRBJ2-1, with TRBD2 identical over 10 bases. Per germline, CDR1 DFQATT and CDR2 SNEGSKA (reference sequence). The V and J ends lost 2 bases and 1 base, in that order; junction bases with no gene match: 8. The CDR3 has 17 amino acids. CDR3 residues: CSARTSGGARSYNEQFF. For the CDR3, the DNA is TGCAGTGCTAGAACCAGCGGGGGGGCCAGGTCCTACAATGAGCAGTTCTTC.

Comments on this clonotype: At one of its ends the junction is not consistent with the germline gene, which may arise from a read error. The chain uses TRBV2 and TRBJ1-4; TRBD1 matches 11 bases. Germline V gene lookup returns CDR1 SNHLY and CDR2 FYNNEI. This CDR3 is 16 amino acids long. The CDR3 reads CASSEGTGGMEEKRFF. For the CDR3, the DNA is TGTGCCAGCAGTGAAGGGACAGGGGGCATGGAGGAAAAACGGTTTTTT.

As concerns this clonotype: It may be a read error: a sequence one base away is much more abundant. V and J are TRBV4-2 and TRBJ2-7; D possibly corresponds to TRBD1 (5 bases). CDR3 size: 15 residues. Germline assignment: CDR1 LGHNA and CDR2 YNFKEQ. As DNA, the CDR3 is TGTGCCAGCAGCCAAGCCGGTCAGGGATCCTGCGAGCAGTACTTC. This codes for CASSQAGQGSCEQYF.

Ten or more counts support this clonotype. One end of the junction is discordant with germline, which a read error may explain. The chain recombines TRBV5-1 with TRBJ1-1; D is ambiguous. The germline V gene has CDR1 SGHRS and CDR2 YFSETQ. CDR3 size: 13 residues. The CDR3 DNA sequence: TGTGCCAGCAGTTTATCGGTGAACACTGAAGCTTTCTTT. Amino acid sequence: CASSLSVNTEAFF.

This clonotype was counted at least ten times. The CDR3 region has the DNA TGTGCCAGCAGCGGCGACAGGGAAGATACGCAGTATTTT. This translates into CASSGDREDTQYF. The genes are TRBV9 and TRBJ2-3, with TRBD1 matching over 7 bases. This CDR3 spans 13 amino acids. In germline, CDR1 is SGDLS, CDR2 YYNGEE. The V segment lost 3 bases and the J segment 5 bases; nucleotides outside the gene matches: 3.

Remarks on this clonotype: A much larger clonotype is one base distant, so this may be a read error. This chain joins TRBV4-1 and TRBJ2-6; D uncertain. This CDR3 contains 15 residues. V lost 1 base, J lost 2 bases, and 6 bases lay in between. Germline V gene data show CDR1 as MGHRA and CDR2 as YSYEKL. The CDR3: CASSQGGAGANVLTF. The CDR3 region has the DNA TGCGCCAGCAGCCAAGGTGGAGCTGGGGCCAACGTCCTGACTTTC.

At least ten counts were recorded for this clonotype. The chain joins TRBV3-1 to TRBJ1-6; D not resolved. Trimming removed 1 base from V and 5 bases from J, with 6 bases in between. From germline, CDR1 is LGHDT and CDR2 YNNKEL (reference sequence). The CDR3 runs to 14 residues. The CDR3 spells CASSQGLNNSPLHF. CDR3 in DNA: TGTGCCAGCAGCCAAGGACTGAATAATTCACCCCTCCACTTT.

The CDR3: CSARVDRGRGYGYTF. DNA for the CDR3: TGCAGTGCTAGGGTGGACAGGGGGCGAGGTTATGGCTACACCTTC. The V and J genes are TRBV20-1 and TRBJ1-2; 11 bases line up with TRBD1. This CDR3 comprises 15 residues. Germline-derived CDR1 and CDR2 are DFQATT and SNEGSKA (reference sequence). V dropped 3 bases and J dropped 5; count of bases not matched to a gene: 8.

With regard to this clonotype: It may be a read error: a sequence one base away is much more abundant. The chain links TRBV12-3 or TRBV12-4 to TRBJ2-3, with no clear D. The CDR3 has 14 amino acids. The DNA for the CDR3 is TGTGCCAGCAGTCCCCAAACAAGCACAGATGCGCAGTATTTT. This codes for CASSPQTSTDAQYF.

This clonotype was detected many times. The chain recombines TRBV12-3 or TRBV12-4 with TRBJ2-5; 9 bases match TRBD2. This CDR3 region has 15 residues. Trimming cost V 6 bases and J 4 bases; bases outside gene matches: 9. CDR3 nucleotide sequence: TGTGCCAGCAGGGCCAGCGGGGGGTTCTTAGAGACCCAGTACTTC. Its translation: CASRASGGFLETQYF.

The V call is TRBV6-6, the J call TRBJ2-6, with D possibly being TRBD2 (6 bases). The CDR3 length is 17 residues. V was shortened by 2 bases and J by 0 bases, with 11 bases between the two germline ends. Per the germline V gene, CDR1 is MNHNY and CDR2 is SVGAGI (reference sequence). DNA for the CDR3: TGTGCCAGCAGTTACGGAGGGGCGATCTCTGGGGCCAACGTCCTGACTTTC. Translating it yields CASSYGGAISGANVLTF.

As for this clonotype: This may stem from a read error, because a much larger clone lies one nucleotide away. The chain links TRBV7-9 to TRBJ1-2; 7 bases are a match to TRBD1. Germline-derived CDR1 and CDR2 are SEHNR and FQNEAQ (reference sequence). This CDR3 is built from 13 residues. J gave up 4 bases and V 10 bases, and 9 bases lay outside the gene matches. CDR3 sequence: CANTGQDGYGYTF. Written as DNA, the CDR3 is TGTGCCAACACCGGACAGGATGGCTATGGCTACACCTTC.

Note on this clonotype: This may arise from a read error, as a much more abundant clone is one base away. The chain links TRBV20-1 to TRBJ1-1; TRBD1 agrees at 7 bases. This CDR3 spans 16 amino acids. CDR1 DFQATT and CDR2 SNEGSKA come from the germline V gene (reference sequence). As DNA, the CDR3 is TGCAGTGCTAGTGACGGAACAGGGGCGCGCTTCACTGAAGTTTTCTTT. It specifies CSASDGTGARFTEVFF.

The rearrangement links TRBV5-5 to TRBJ1-5; the D gene is possibly TRBD1 (5 bases). Trimming cost V 0 bases and J 9 bases, with 19 bases left between them. CDR3 size: 16 residues. Germline CDR1 and CDR2: SGHKS and YYEKEE (reference sequence). The CDR3 sequence is CASSLEDGRDLLPQHF. The CDR3 coding sequence is TGTGCCAGCAGCTTGGAGGACGGACGGGACCTTCTGCCCCAGCATTTT.

The chain joins TRBV20-1 to TRBJ2-7; D not certain. The CDR3 contains 13 residues. The germline gives CDR1 DFQATT, CDR2 SNEGSKA (reference sequence). The ends were cut back, 1 base at V and 2 bases at J, with 9 bases in the middle. The CDR3 is CSARVRYTYEQYF. The DNA for the CDR3 is TGCAGTGCTAGAGTAAGGTACACCTACGAGCAGTACTTC.